These 2 T cell receptor beta chains originate from one sample sequenced in a study of CD8 T cell repertoires and HIV-1 epitope variants. The method was immunoSEQ multiplex PCR; TCRdb's version includes in-frame clones alone and lacks a portion of them. The sample has nearly 7,000 clones, approximately 65% seen once. Their recognized antigens are unknown. Source material: cultured CD8+ T cells derived from PBMCs. All receptors derive from a male donor with HIV.

The chain recombines TRBV4-1 with TRBJ2-5; D ambiguous. Trimming took off 0 bases at V and 2 bases at J, with 4 bases between the two ends. CDR1 MGHRA and CDR2 YSYEKL come from the germline V gene. This CDR3 is built from 13 residues. The CDR3: CASSQDMQETQYF. CDR3 DNA: TGCGCCAGCAGCCAAGACATGCAAGAGACCCAGTACTTC.

The V call is TRBV27, the J call TRBJ1-5; D is undetermined. The V gene lost 2 bases and the J gene lost 3 bases, with 5 bases spanning the gap. The germline gives CDR1 MNHEY, CDR2 SMNVEV (reference sequence). CDR3 length equals 13 residues. The DNA of the CDR3 is TGTGCCAGCAGTTTAGATTACAATCAGCCCCAGCATTTT. Its translation is CASSLDYNQPQHF.